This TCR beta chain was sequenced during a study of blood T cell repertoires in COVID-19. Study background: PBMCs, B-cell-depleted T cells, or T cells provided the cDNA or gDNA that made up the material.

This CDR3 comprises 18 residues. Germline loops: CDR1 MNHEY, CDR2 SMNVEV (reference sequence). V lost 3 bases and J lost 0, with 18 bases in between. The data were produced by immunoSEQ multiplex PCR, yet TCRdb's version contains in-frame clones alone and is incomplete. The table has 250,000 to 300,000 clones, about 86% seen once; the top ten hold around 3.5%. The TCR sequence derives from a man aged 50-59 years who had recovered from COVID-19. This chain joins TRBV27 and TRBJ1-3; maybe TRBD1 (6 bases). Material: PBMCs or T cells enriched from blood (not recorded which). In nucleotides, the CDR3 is TGTGCCAGCAGTTTGAGTCGCAGGGGAATATCCTCTGGAAACACCATATATTTT. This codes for CASSLSRRGISSGNTIYF.